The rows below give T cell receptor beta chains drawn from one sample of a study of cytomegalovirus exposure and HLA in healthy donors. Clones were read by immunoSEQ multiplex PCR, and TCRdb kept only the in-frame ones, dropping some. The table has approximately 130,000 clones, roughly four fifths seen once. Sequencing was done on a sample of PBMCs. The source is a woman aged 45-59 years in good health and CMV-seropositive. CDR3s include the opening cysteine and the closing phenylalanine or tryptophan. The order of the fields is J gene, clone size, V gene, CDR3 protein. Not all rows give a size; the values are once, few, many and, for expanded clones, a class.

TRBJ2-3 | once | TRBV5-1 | CASSLGQGASPDTQYF
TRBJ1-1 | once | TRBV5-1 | CASSFGTESEAFF
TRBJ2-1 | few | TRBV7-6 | CASSFRTSGSYNEQFF
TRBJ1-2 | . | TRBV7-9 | CSSSQTAYGYTF
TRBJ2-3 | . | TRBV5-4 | CASSSRQGGRTDTQYF
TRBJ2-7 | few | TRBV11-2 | CASSFYRTGAYEQYF
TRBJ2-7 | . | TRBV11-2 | CASSLGWGTGTYEQYF
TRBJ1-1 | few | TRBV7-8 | CASSFGQGARTEAFF
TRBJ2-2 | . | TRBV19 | CASRMGQTGTGELFF
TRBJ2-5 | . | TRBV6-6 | CASHTRAIGETQYF
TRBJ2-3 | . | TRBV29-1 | CSVGDSFTDTQYF